A selection of T cell receptor beta chains follows, all from one sample in a study of blood T cell repertoires in COVID-19. The data were produced by immunoSEQ multiplex PCR, yet TCRdb's version contains in-frame clones alone and is incomplete. The table records about 280,000 clones, roughly 85% of them present only once. Material for sequencing was PBMCs or T cells enriched from blood (not recorded which). Source of these receptors: a woman between 50 and 59 years old who had recovered from COVID-19. CDR3s include the opening cysteine and the closing phenylalanine or tryptophan. The order of the fields is V gene, clone size, D gene, J gene, CDR3 protein, CDR3 DNA. D genes are given only for firm matches. Size values are once, few and many counts, or a class for expanded clones, and some rows have none.

>TRBV19|.|.|TRBJ1-1
CASSTPGVYTEAFF
TGTGCCAGTAGTACACCAGGGGTGTACACTGAAGCTTTCTTT
>TRBV19|.|.|TRBJ1-5
CASHTRRGVSNQPQHF
TGTGCCAGTCACACCCGACGGGGGGTTAGCAATCAGCCCCAGCATTTT
>TRBV4-1|.|TRBD1|TRBJ1-3
CASSRLTGGYGNTIYF
TGCGCCAGCAGCCGGTTAACAGGGGGCTACGGAAACACCATATATTTT
>TRBV6-5|.|.|TRBJ2-6
CASYLGASGANVLTF
TGTGCCAGCTATCTAGGAGCCTCTGGGGCCAACGTCCTGACTTTC
>TRBV7-3|.|TRBD2|TRBJ2-3
CASSPQRGGTDTQYF
TGTGCCAGCAGCCCACAACGGGGGGGCACAGATACGCAGTATTTT
>TRBV5-8|.|TRBD1|TRBJ1-2
CASSRWDRGPDGYTF
TGTGCCAGCAGCCGGTGGGACAGGGGCCCCGATGGCTACACCTTC
>TRBV18|.|.|TRBJ2-5
CASSPLEIKTQYF
TGTGCCAGCTCACCTCTAGAGATAAAGACCCAGTACTTC
>TRBV5-6|.|.|TRBJ2-7
CASSTNVVEQYF
TGTGCCAGCAGTACTAACGTGGTGGAGCAGTACTTC
>TRBV19|.|TRBD1|TRBJ1-2
CASSNPTGTYGYTF
TGTGCCAGTAGTAACCCGACAGGGACCTATGGCTACACCTTC
>TRBV11-2|.|.|TRBJ2-5
CASSPRILAGRETQYF
TGTGCCAGCAGCCCCCGAATTCTGGCGGGAAGGGAGACCCAGTACTTC
>TRBV28|.|.|TRBJ1-5
CASSLTGSNQPQHF
TGTGCCAGCAGCCTAACAGGGTCCAATCAGCCCCAGCATTTT
>TRBV29-1|few|TRBD2|TRBJ2-1
CSVEGGEPFDNEQFF
TGCAGCGTTGAGGGAGGGGAACCATTCGACAATGAGCAGTTCTTC
>TRBV15|.|.|TRBJ1-1
CATSRRVGSDTEAFF
TGTGCCACCAGCAGGAGGGTGGGATCGGACACTGAAGCTTTCTTT
>TRBV5-1|.|TRBD1|TRBJ1-1
CASSLGQGMNTEAFF
TGCGCCAGCAGCTTGGGACAGGGGATGAACACTGAAGCTTTCTTT
>TRBV4-3|.|.|TRBJ2-1
CASSQDTYLTYNEQFF
TGCGCCAGCAGCCAAGATACCTACCTGACCTACAATGAGCAGTTCTTC
>TRBV5-1|.|.|TRBJ2-3
CASSLGGAETTDTQYF
TGCGCCAGCAGCTTGGGTGGGGCAGAAACCACAGATACGCAGTATTTT
>TRBV7-2|.|.|TRBJ2-7
CASSFEGAYEQYF
TGTGCCAGCAGCTTTGAGGGGGCCTACGAGCAGTACTTC
>TRBV9|.|TRBD2|TRBJ2-3
CASSVALAGGTTDTQYF
TGTGCCAGCAGCGTAGCTCTAGCGGGGGGCACCACAGATACGCAGTATTTT
>TRBV7-9|.|TRBD2|TRBJ2-1
CASSLGTSGVRGEQFF
TGTGCCAGCAGCTTAGGAACTAGCGGGGTCCGGGGTGAGCAGTTCTTC
>TRBV29-1|few|TRBD1|TRBJ2-3
CSVYGTGENSRTDTQYF
TGCAGCGTTTACGGGACAGGGGAGAATTCTCGCACAGATACGCAGTATTTT
>TRBV5-5|.|.|TRBJ2-3
CASSRQGSDTQYF
TGTGCCAGCAGCCGGCAGGGGTCAGATACGCAGTATTTT
>TRBV30|.|.|TRBJ2-2
CAWKWQGITGELFF
TGTGCCTGGAAGTGGCAGGGGATCACCGGGGAGCTGTTTTTT
>TRBV2|.|.|TRBJ1-5
CASSVQGSNQPQHF
TGTGCCAGCAGTGTACAGGGCAGCAATCAGCCCCAGCATTTT
>TRBV4-2|.|.|TRBJ1-6
CASSQALGENSPLHF
TGTGCCAGCAGCCAAGCTCTAGGGGAAAATTCACCCCTCCACTTT
>TRBV6-5|.|.|TRBJ2-1
CASSPRGSLYNEQFF
TGTGCCAGCAGTCCCCGCGGTTCCCTTTACAATGAGCAGTTCTTC
>TRBV10-3|.|TRBD2|TRBJ2-1
CAISESDSGGFYNEQFF
TGTGCCATCAGTGAGTCTGATAGCGGGGGGTTCTACAATGAGCAGTTCTTC
>TRBV2|.|.|TRBJ1-5
CASSEGQVYSNQPQHF
TGTGCCAGCAGTGAAGGTCAGGTCTATAGCAATCAGCCCCAGCATTTT
>TRBV7-9|.|TRBD1|TRBJ1-4
CASTRDSSNEKLFF
TGTGCCAGCACGCGGGACAGCTCTAATGAAAAACTGTTTTTT
>TRBV7-9|.|.|TRBJ1-1
CASSLGLTEAFF
TGTGCCAGCAGCTTAGGGCTCACTGAAGCTTTCTTT
>TRBV5-4|.|.|TRBJ2-5
CASSLRTEGHGTQYF
TGTGCCAGCAGCTTACGGACGGAGGGTCACGGGACCCAGTACTTC
>TRBV5-6|.|.|TRBJ1-2
CASSQRSGYGYTF
TGTGCCAGCAGCCAGAGGAGTGGCTATGGCTACACCTTC
>TRBV5-1|.|TRBD1|TRBJ2-1
CASSLAGQTGGRGNEQFF
TGCGCCAGCAGCTTGGCGGGTCAAACAGGGGGCAGAGGGAATGAGCAGTTCTTC
>TRBV5-6|.|TRBD1|TRBJ1-5
CASSRDRGKAGGAQPQHF
TGTGCCAGCAGCCGAGACAGGGGGAAGGCGGGGGGCGCACAGCCCCAGCATTTT
>TRBV2|.|.|TRBJ1-2
CASGGETTYGYTF
TGTGCCAGCGGGGGGGAGACTACCTATGGCTACACCTTC
>TRBV18|.|TRBD1|TRBJ2-7
CASSHGQGSDLEQYF
TGTGCCAGCTCACATGGACAGGGGAGTGATCTCGAGCAGTACTTC
>TRBV30|.|.|TRBJ1-1
CAWSGGLTEAFF
TGTGCCTGGAGTGGAGGGCTCACTGAAGCTTTCTTT
>TRBV29-1|few|TRBD1|TRBJ2-5
CSVDGTGPFQYF
TGCAGCGTGGACGGGACAGGCCCATTCCAGTACTTC
>TRBV12-2|.|.|TRBJ1-3
CASRPRDRGNTIYF
TGTGCAAGTCGCCCCCGGGACAGAGGAAACACCATATATTTT
>TRBV29-1|many|TRBD1|TRBJ1-1
CSVSGQYTEAFF
TGCAGCGTTTCGGGACAGTACACTGAAGCTTTCTTT
>TRBV24-1|.|.|TRBJ2-2
CATRPDSSGTGELFF
TGTGCCACCAGACCGGACAGCTCGGGCACCGGGGAGCTGTTTTTT
>TRBV15|.|.|TRBJ1-2
CATSGTSLDYGYTF
TGTGCCACCAGCGGGACATCTCTGGACTATGGCTACACCTTC
>TRBV3-1/TRBV3-2|.|TRBD1|TRBJ1-2
CASSTCNPGQRNYGYTF
TGTGCCAGCAGCACTTGCAACCCGGGACAGAGAAACTATGGCTACACCTTC
>TRBV5-1|.|.|TRBJ1-2
CASSLGGRGYGYTF
TGCGCCAGCAGCTTGGGGGGTAGGGGCTATGGCTACACCTTC
>TRBV30|.|.|TRBJ1-4
CAWNGGEKLFF
TGTGCCTGGAACGGGGGTGAAAAACTGTTTTTT